The rows below give T cell receptor beta chains drawn from one sample of a study of cytomegalovirus exposure and HLA in healthy donors. The method was immunoSEQ multiplex PCR; TCRdb's version includes in-frame clones alone and lacks a portion of them. The data show around 130,000 clones, just over 70% seen once. The sequenced sample consisted of PBMCs. These receptors all stem from a woman aged 25 to 45 in good health and CMV-seronegative. Each CDR3 is given with its conserved first and last residue. D genes are given only for firm matches. Not every row has a clone size; where given, it reads once, few, many or a size class.

cdr3_length	d_call	v_call	j_call	clone_size	cdr3_aa	cdr3_nt
14	TRBD2	TRBV6-6	TRBJ2-1	few	CASSRGSSYNEQFF	TGTGCCAGCAGCCGCGGGAGCTCCTACAATGAGCAGTTCTTC
15	NA	TRBV6-5	TRBJ1-1	NA	CASHRGALMNTEAFF	TGTGCCAGCCATAGGGGCGCCTTGATGAACACTGAAGCTTTCTTT
12	TRBD1	TRBV18	TRBJ1-2	NA	CASAAGGDGYTF	TGTGCCTCGGCTGCAGGGGGCGATGGCTACACCTTC
18	TRBD2	TRBV5-1	TRBJ2-7	NA	CASSFHPRLAHYSYEQYF	TGCGCCAGCAGCTTCCATCCTAGACTAGCGCACTACTCCTACGAGCAGTACTTC
15	NA	TRBV6-1	TRBJ2-7	NA	CASSDQGRLINEQYF	TGTGCCAGCAGTGATCAAGGGAGACTTATTAACGAGCAGTACTTC
14	NA	TRBV5-6	TRBJ1-4	once	CASSSGRVGEKLFF	TGTGCCAGCAGCTCCGGGAGGGTCGGTGAAAAACTGTTTTTT
12	TRBD2	TRBV9	TRBJ2-3	NA	CASSVRAGAQYF	TGTGCCAGCAGCGTACGGGCGGGGGCGCAGTATTTT
17	TRBD2	TRBV30	TRBJ2-7	NA	CAWKRWEAGMGFREQYF	TGTGCCTGGAAAAGATGGGAAGCGGGAATGGGTTTCCGCGAGCAGTACTTC
15	TRBD1	TRBV5-1	TRBJ2-5	NA	CASSMATGGGETQYF	TGCGCCAGCAGCATGGCCACAGGGGGCGGAGAGACCCAGTACTTC
17	NA	TRBV6-1	TRBJ1-5	once	CASSAGRGGLANQPQHF	TGTGCCAGCAGTGCTGGGCGGGGGGGTTTAGCAAATCAGCCCCAGCATTTT
15	NA	TRBV7-8	TRBJ2-2	few	CASSFGTANTGELFF	TGTGCCAGCAGCTTTGGAACAGCCAACACCGGGGAGCTGTTTTTT
16	TRBD1	TRBV28	TRBJ1-2	few	CASSLKGQGEAGGYTF	TGTGCCAGCAGTTTAAAGGGACAGGGGGAAGCCGGAGGCTACACCTTC
13	NA	TRBV29-1	TRBJ1-1	NA	CSPIGGVNTEAFF	TGCAGCCCCATAGGAGGAGTGAACACTGAAGCTTTCTTT
15	NA	TRBV28	TRBJ1-5	NA	CASIREGRKLQPQHF	TGTGCCAGCATAAGGGAAGGGAGGAAACTTCAGCCCCAGCATTTT
15	NA	TRBV19	TRBJ1-5	NA	CASSPRIGTQRSQHF	TGTGCCAGTAGTCCCCGGATAGGGACTCAGAGGTCCCAGCATTTT
12	NA	TRBV27	TRBJ1-2	NA	CASYEARFGYTF	TGTGCCAGCTACGAGGCACGGTTTGGCTACACCTTC
13	NA	TRBV6-1	TRBJ2-2	once	CASSGQGAGELFF	TGTGCCAGCAGTGGCCAGGGTGCCGGGGAGCTGTTTTTT
15	TRBD2	TRBV6-1	TRBJ2-3	NA	CASSEVVAGADTQYF	TGTGCCAGCAGTGAAGTTGTAGCGGGCGCAGATACGCAGTATTTT
13	NA	TRBV29-1	TRBJ2-3	NA	CSVAASSSDTQYF	TGCAGCGTTGCCGCTAGTAGTTCAGATACGCAGTATTTT
11	NA	TRBV25-1	TRBJ2-7	NA	CASRRYYEQYF	TGTGCCAGCAGAAGGTACTACGAGCAGTACTTC
14	NA	TRBV30	TRBJ1-5	NA	CAWSVGAGNQPQHF	TGTGCCTGGAGTGTTGGGGCAGGCAATCAGCCCCAGCATTTT
14	NA	TRBV9	TRBJ2-5	NA	CASSVTGFQETQYF	TGTGCCAGCAGCGTGACAGGTTTCCAAGAGACCCAGTACTTC
12	NA	TRBV29-1	TRBJ2-5	few	CSVEGQEETQYF	TGCAGCGTTGAAGGACAGGAAGAGACCCAGTACTTC
13	NA	TRBV7-3	TRBJ2-7	NA	CASSLTGQVGQYF	TGTGCCAGCAGCTTAACCGGTCAGGTGGGGCAGTACTTC
13	TRBD1	TRBV28	TRBJ1-2	NA	CASSLDRGHGYTF	TGTGCCAGCAGCCTAGACAGGGGGCATGGCTACACCTTC
14	NA	TRBV7-3	TRBJ2-3	NA	CASSLGGGGDTQYF	TGTGCCAGCAGCCTGGGGGGGGGCGGCGATACGCAGTATTTT
17	TRBD1	TRBV27	TRBJ2-7	NA	CASSRTGAPSLTREQYF	TGTGCCAGCAGCCGGACAGGGGCCCCAAGCCTTACTAGGGAGCAGTACTTC
15	TRBD2	TRBV7-9	TRBJ2-3	NA	CASSHRSGTLHTQYF	TGTGCCAGCAGCCATCGCAGCGGGACTCTACATACGCAGTATTTT
15	NA	TRBV7-2	TRBJ1-3	NA	CASSLGHLSGNTIYF	TGTGCCAGCAGCTTAGGACACCTCTCTGGAAACACCATATATTTT
14	TRBD1	TRBV2	TRBJ1-1	NA	CASSYTGVNTEAFF	TGTGCCAGCAGTTACACAGGGGTGAACACTGAAGCTTTCTTT
13	TRBD1	TRBV7-9	TRBJ2-3	few	CASSLQQGNTQYF	TGTGCCAGCAGCTTGCAACAGGGGAATACGCAGTATTTT
16	NA	TRBV10-3	TRBJ1-1	NA	CAIRDRVRGVRTEAFF	TGTGCCATCAGGGACCGGGTCCGGGGAGTGCGGACTGAAGCTTTCTTT
12	NA	TRBV19	TRBJ1-2	few	CASSNRILGYTF	TGTGCCAGTAGTAACAGGATCCTCGGCTACACCTTC
17	NA	TRBV13	TRBJ1-3	once	CASLNFQLPGSGNTIYF	TGTGCCAGCTTGAATTTCCAACTCCCTGGCTCTGGAAACACCATATATTTT
14	TRBD1	TRBV4-2	TRBJ1-5	NA	CASRRGTGNQPQHF	TGTGCCAGCAGACGCGGGACAGGCAATCAGCCCCAGCATTTT
20	TRBD1	TRBV27	TRBJ1-5	NA	CASSALTMLGQGDYNQPQHF	TGTGCCAGCAGTGCACTTACGATGCTGGGACAGGGGGATTACAATCAGCCCCAGCATTTT
16	TRBD1	TRBV5-8	TRBJ2-5	NA	CASSTGTGEYQETQYF	TGTGCCAGCAGCACCGGGACAGGGGAGTACCAAGAGACCCAGTACTTC
15	TRBD1	TRBV10-3	TRBJ1-1	NA	CAISEPGQGDAEAFF	TGTGCCATCAGTGAGCCGGGACAGGGGGATGCTGAAGCTTTCTTT
14	NA	TRBV28	TRBJ1-2	NA	CASSLPQGYYGYTF	TGTGCCAGCAGTTTACCCCAGGGATACTATGGCTACACCTTC
14	NA	TRBV5-4	TRBJ1-4	NA	CASSPEGGSEKLFF	TGTGCCAGCAGCCCCGAGGGGGGGAGTGAAAAACTGTTTTTT